These 32 T cell receptor beta chains were all obtained from the same sample, sequenced in a study of CD8 T cells in Susac syndrome. RNA was extracted with the RNeasy kit, and a quantity of 0.5 to 1 ug was reverse transcribed using random hexamers. TCRdb reanalysed the immunoSEQ multiplex PCR reads using MiXCR and keeps one entry per CDR3 protein. The table shows just over 300,000 distinct CDR3 sequences, with 92% occurring only once. The material sequenced was CD4+ T cells from PBMCs. These receptors came from a human donor with multiple sclerosis.

The chain carries TRBV11-2 and TRBJ2-1, with TRBD2 as a possible D gene (5 bases). The CDR3 extends over 17 amino acids. The V end was cut by 1 base, the J end by 0 bases, with 13 bases between. Germline V CDR1 and CDR2: SGHAT, FQNNGV. CDR3 amino acids: CASSLAGLRSSYNEQFF. The CDR3 DNA sequence: TGTGCCAGCAGCTTAGCGGGGTTGCGTTCCTCCTACAATGAGCAGTTCTTC. The full variable domain, completed using reference TRBV11-2 and TRBJ2-1, is EAGVAQSPRYKIIEKRQSVAFWCNPISGHATLYWYQQILGQGPKLLIQFQNNGVVDDSQLPKDRFSAERLKGVDSTLKIQPAKLEDSAVYLCASSLAGLRSSYNEQFFGPGTRLTVL.

The rearrangement joins TRBV7-2 to TRBJ1-1, with D hard to call. The length of the CDR3 is 13 residues. Germline CDR1 SGHTA, CDR2 FQGNSA. Deletions cut 2 bases from V and 4 bases from J, with 8 bases between. CDR3 sequence (DNA): TGTGCCAGCAGCTTAAACAAGGCCACTGAAGCTTTCTTT. Protein sequence: CASSLNKATEAFF.

This rearrangement joins TRBV18 to TRBJ2-6, with 14 positions matching TRBD2. V trimming: 2 bases; J trimming: 2 bases; junction bases outside the gene matches: 11. Germline V gene sequence: CDR1 KGHSH, CDR2 LQKENI. The CDR3 extends over 21 amino acids. In DNA, the CDR3 is TGTGCCAGCTCACCATTGCCTAGGACTAGCGGGAGGTCAACTGGGGCCAACGTCCTGACTTTC. It encodes CASSPLPRTSGRSTGANVLTF.

The chain has TRBV3-1 and TRBJ2-1, with D possibly being TRBD2 (6 bases). The V end was cut by 1 base, the J end by 10 bases, with 23 bases between. This CDR3 spans 17 amino acids. The germline gives CDR1 LGHDT, CDR2 YNNKEL (reference sequence). The CDR3 DNA reads TGTGCCAGCAGCCAAGGTCGTTCGGCGGTAGTCGGGAGAGAGCAGTTCTTC. This encodes CASSQGRSAVVGREQFF.

This clonotype was counted a single time. The rearrangement links TRBV30 to TRBJ1-6; D not resolved. Germline CDR1 and CDR2: GTSNPN and SVGIG (reference sequence). Trimming stripped 1 base from V and 7 bases from J, with 11 bases between. The CDR3 consists of 14 residues. The CDR3: CAWSDGVVNSPLHF. The CDR3 DNA reads as TGTGCCTGGAGTGACGGGGTCGTAAATTCACCCCTCCACTTT.

This clonotype has only one observation. The chain has TRBV9 and TRBJ2-1; 11 bases agree with TRBD2. With V trimmed by 2 bases and J by 10 bases, 8 bases remained unmatched. This CDR3 has 15 residues. Germline V gene sequence: CDR1 SGDLS, CDR2 YYNGEE. CDR3 nucleotides: TGTGCCAGCAGCGTGATGACTAGCGGGAACGGGGAGCAGTTCTTC. Protein: CASSVMTSGNGEQFF.

The CDR3 bases are TGTGCCAGCAGTTACTCTGGGACAGGCTACGAGCAGTACTTC. This sequence encodes CASSYSGTGYEQYF. This chain connects TRBV6-6 to TRBJ2-7; TRBD1 matches at 8 bases. The CDR3 is 14 amino acids. In germline, CDR1 is MNHNY, CDR2 SVGAGI (reference sequence). The J segment lost 3 bases and the V segment lost 0 bases, leaving 1 base of the junction unmatched.

Only one count was recorded for this clonotype. The gene calls are TRBV5-1 and TRBJ1-6; TRBD1 aligns across 8 bases. Trimming took 0 bases from V and 6 from J; bases not matched to a gene: 8. CDR1 is SGHRS and CDR2 is YFSETQ in the germline V gene. The CDR3 is 17 amino acids. The CDR3 DNA reads as TGCGCCAGCAGCTTGGTCCCCCAGGGGGCCAGTAATTCACCCCTCCACTTT. This codes for CASSLVPQGASNSPLHF.

The chain employs TRBV30 and TRBJ1-4; D remains ambiguous. Germline V CDR1 and CDR2: GTSNPN, SVGIG (reference sequence). The V end lost 1 base, the J end lost 6 bases, and 15 bases lay between the germline ends. The CDR3 runs 15 residues. The CDR3 DNA follows: TGTGCCTGGAGTGCTACCCTGCCGACCCATGAAAAACTGTTTTTT. It specifies CAWSATLPTHEKLFF.

V and J are TRBV12-3 or TRBV12-4 and TRBJ1-2, with a possible D match to TRBD1 (5 bases). CDR3 size: 15 residues. Trimming took off 2 bases at V and 5 bases at J, with 15 bases between the two ends. CDR3 sequence reads: CASSLRGGGGYGYTF. The CDR3 nucleotides read TGTGCCAGCAGTTTAAGGGGAGGAGGAGGTTATGGCTACACCTTC.

The chain carries TRBV12-3 or TRBV12-4 and TRBJ2-3, with D uncertain. This CDR3 comprises 15 residues. Trimming left V 6 bases short and J 5 bases short, with 18 bases between. CDR3 protein: CASSPLSHRLDTQYF. The CDR3 DNA sequence: TGTGCCAGCAGCCCTCTCTCTCATAGGTTAGATACGCAGTATTTT.

The chain carries TRBV6-1 and TRBJ2-5; D is perhaps TRBD2 (6 bases). The CDR3 extends over 17 amino acids. V lost 6 bases and J lost 4, with 24 bases in between. Germline V gene sequence: CDR1 MNHNS, CDR2 SASEGT. The CDR3 spells CASSTRAQGLWRETQYF. Here the CDR3 DNA reads TGTGCCAGCAGCACCCGGGCGCAGGGACTGTGGCGAGAGACCCAGTACTTC.

V usage is TRBV7-2 and J usage is TRBJ2-3; D remains ambiguous. With 4 bases removed from V and 2 bases from J, the gap between germline ends came to 13 bases. This CDR3 has 15 residues. CDR1 is SGHTA and CDR2 is FQGNSA in the germline V gene. CDR3 residues: CASSSPGTNTDTQYF. The CDR3 coding sequence is TGTGCCAGCAGCTCCCCGGGTACTAACACAGATACGCAGTATTTT.

The V call is TRBV5-6, the J call TRBJ2-1; 7 bases align to TRBD2. Germline CDR1 SGHDT, CDR2 YYEEEE. The CDR3 runs 14 residues. The ends lost 1 base at V and 8 bases at J; junction bases unmatched: 6. The CDR3 is CASSLQAGKHEQFF. The CDR3 bases are TGTGCCAGCAGCTTGCAAGCGGGGAAGCATGAGCAGTTCTTC. The variable domain in full, completed from reference TRBV5-6 and TRBJ2-1, reads DAGVTQSPTHLIKTRGQQVTLRCSPKSGHDTVSWYQQALGQGPQFIFQYYEEEERQRGNFPDRFSGHQFPNYSSELNVNALLLGDSALYLCASSLQAGKHEQFFGPGTRLTVL.

V usage is TRBV20-1 and J usage is TRBJ1-2; D possibly corresponds to TRBD1 (6 bases). Trimming took off 0 bases at V and 0 bases at J, with 11 bases between the two ends. Germline V gene lookup returns CDR1 DFQATT and CDR2 SNEGSKA (reference sequence). This CDR3 spans 15 amino acids. CDR3 protein: CSARDRTVTNYGYTF. The CDR3 bases are TGCAGTGCTAGAGATAGGACAGTTACTAACTATGGCTACACCTTC.

The rearrangement joins TRBV5-1 to TRBJ2-7; TRBD2 agrees at 11 bases. This CDR3 is 14 amino acids long. V trimming: 3 bases; J trimming: 1 base; junction bases outside the gene matches: 0. In germline, CDR1 is SGHRS, CDR2 YFSETQ. CDR3 in DNA: TGCGCCAGCAGCTGGACTAGCGGGTCCTACGAGCAGTACTTC. Protein product: CASSWTSGSYEQYF. Full variable domain (remainder filled in from reference TRBV5-1 and TRBJ2-7): KAGVTQTPRYLIKTRGQQVTLSCSPISGHRSVSWYQQTPGQGLQFLFEYFSETQRNKGNFPGRFSGRQFSNSRSEMNVSTLELGDSALYLCASSWTSGSYEQYFGPGTRLTVT.

The V call is TRBV23-1, the J call TRBJ1-4, with D unresolved. TRBV23-1 qualifies as an ORF whose function is uncertain. The CDR3 sequence is 14 residues long. V was pared by 9 bases and J by 0 bases, with 11 bases between. The CDR3 protein is CARTVKATNEKLFF. The CDR3 DNA sequence: TGCGCCAGGACGGTTAAGGCAACTAATGAAAAACTGTTTTTT.

This chain connects TRBV5-1 to TRBJ1-4, with D possibly being TRBD1 (5 bases). The CDR3 loop spans 15 amino acids. Germline V gene data show CDR1 as SGHRS and CDR2 as YFSETQ. Deletions cut 4 bases from V and 0 bases from J, with 10 bases between. The chain's CDR3 is CASSPTAPTNEKLFF. In DNA form, the CDR3 reads TGCGCCAGCAGCCCGACAGCACCAACTAATGAAAAACTGTTTTTT.

The V call is TRBV4-1, the J call TRBJ2-5; D unclear. Trimming pared 1 base from V and 2 bases from J, leaving 5 bases between. The length of the CDR3 is 13 residues. Germline lookup yields CDR1 MGHRA and CDR2 YSYEKL. The CDR3 DNA sequence: TGCGCCAGCAGCCAAGCAACGCAAGAGACCCAGTACTTC. This gives the protein CASSQATQETQYF.

The V and J genes are TRBV7-2 and TRBJ1-6; maybe TRBD1 (6 bases). The germline gives CDR1 SGHTA, CDR2 FQGNSA. Trimming shortened V by 6 bases and J by 9 bases, and 18 bases separated the two germline ends. The CDR3 is made up of 15 amino acids. The CDR3 is CASSLNRAQSSPLHF. The CDR3 nucleotides are TGTGCCAGCAGTTTAAACAGGGCACAATCTTCACCCCTCCACTTT.

The gene calls are TRBV15 and TRBJ2-6; D is undetermined. Trimming took off 7 bases at V and 0 bases at J, with 1 base between the two ends. Germline V lookup: CDR1 LNHNV, CDR2 YYDKDF (reference sequence). This CDR3 comprises 12 residues. CDR3 amino acids: CATNSGANVLTF. CDR3 coding DNA: TGTGCCACCAACTCTGGGGCCAACGTCCTGACTTTC.

The V and J genes are TRBV20-1 and TRBJ2-1; 15 positions match TRBD2. V shed 6 bases and J 8 bases; nucleotides not matched to a gene: 8. CDR1 is DFQATT and CDR2 is SNEGSKA in the germline V gene (reference sequence). The CDR3 sequence is 15 residues long. The CDR3 loop reads CSAAGLAGGRDEQFF. The DNA for the CDR3 is TGCAGTGCCGCCGGACTAGCGGGGGGGCGGGATGAGCAGTTCTTC.

The chain has TRBV10-3 and TRBJ1-4; no definite D call. Germline assignment: CDR1 ENHRY and CDR2 SYGVKD. V lost 0 bases and J lost 7, with 12 bases in between. The CDR3 contains 15 residues. This CDR3 reads CAISESGGPGEKLFF. For the CDR3, the DNA is TGTGCCATCAGTGAGTCCGGAGGGCCCGGTGAAAAACTGTTTTTT.

This clonotype was seen once. This chain connects TRBV18 to TRBJ1-1; D unclear. Looked up from germline, CDR1 is KGHSH and CDR2 is LQKENI. CDR3 length equals 13 residues. V dropped 2 bases and J dropped 4 bases, with 8 bases sitting between them. For the CDR3, the DNA is TGTGCCAGCTCACCAAGCTCTCCCACTGAAGCTTTCTTT. Amino acids: CASSPSSPTEAFF.

The CDR3 is CSACLGDPSTDTQYF. For the CDR3, the DNA is TGCAGTGCTTGCTTGGGGGACCCCAGCACAGATACGCAGTATTTT. The gene calls are TRBV20-1 and TRBJ2-3; D tentatively fits TRBD1 or TRBD2 (5 bases each). Germline CDR1 reads DFQATT; CDR2 reads SNEGSKA (reference sequence). The V end lost 5 bases, the J end lost 0 bases, and 15 bases lay between the germline ends. The CDR3 spans 15 residues.

This clonotype was seen more than once but under ten times. The chain combines TRBV11-3 with TRBJ2-7; 8 nucleotides line up with TRBD1. Germline CDR1 and CDR2: SGHNT and YENEEA. V dropped 5 bases and J dropped 7; count of bases not matched to a gene: 10. The CDR3 length is 14 residues. The CDR3 loop reads CASSLMTGAGEQYF. The CDR3 DNA is TGTGCCAGCAGCCTTATGACAGGGGCAGGGGAGCAGTACTTC.

The chain is built from TRBV7-3 and TRBJ2-1; 7 bases agree with TRBD2. The junction had 9 bases not matched to a gene; V was cut back by 5 bases and J by 2 bases. The CDR3 runs to 16 residues. Germline V gene data show CDR1 as SGHTA and CDR2 as FQGTGA. CDR3 amino acids: CASSPEAGVAYNEQFF. CDR3 bases: TGTGCCAGCAGCCCTGAGGCGGGAGTGGCCTACAATGAGCAGTTCTTC.

The chain uses TRBV3-1 and TRBJ1-1; D ambiguous. This CDR3 is 12 amino acids long. The V end was cut by 8 bases, the J end by 0 bases, with 7 bases between. In germline, CDR1 is LGHDT, CDR2 YNNKEL (reference sequence). The DNA of the CDR3 is TGTGCCAGCGGATGGCTGAACACTGAAGCTTTCTTT. Translating it yields CASGWLNTEAFF.

V is TRBV19 and J is TRBJ1-1, with TRBD1 identical over 8 bases. Germline V gene data show CDR1 as LNHDA and CDR2 as SQIVND (reference sequence). The CDR3 has 14 residues. The V and J ends lost 7 bases and 1 base, in that order; junction bases with no gene match: 5. The CDR3 DNA reads TGTGCCAGTACCACCGGGACAGGGAACACTGAAGCTTTCTTT. Encoded protein: CASTTGTGNTEAFF.

The chain uses TRBV20-1 and TRBJ2-7; D may be TRBD1 or TRBD2 (5 bases each). V lost 5 bases and J lost 5, with 10 bases in between. From germline, CDR1 is DFQATT and CDR2 SNEGSKA (reference sequence). This CDR3 has 11 residues. CDR3 in amino acids: CSAPGTNEQYF. CDR3 nucleotides: TGCAGTGCTCCCGGGACCAACGAGCAGTACTTC.

This clonotype appeared once. The V gene is TRBV7-2, the J gene TRBJ1-3, with D uncertain. Germline values: CDR1 SGHTA, CDR2 FQGNSA. The CDR3 extends over 15 amino acids. The V end lost 5 bases, the J end lost 3 bases, and 14 bases lay between the germline ends. CDR3 sequence (DNA): TGTGCCAGCAGCCCCGGTCCGGGCAATGGAAACACCATATATTTT. Its protein is CASSPGPGNGNTIYF.

The V and J genes are TRBV9 and TRBJ2-1; maybe TRBD2 (6 bases). This CDR3 is built from 15 residues. The V gene's germline CDR1 is SGDLS and CDR2 YYNGEE. V was shortened by 1 base and J by 1 base, with 9 bases between the two germline ends. In nucleotides, the CDR3 is TGTGCCAGCAGCGTATCCGGGACTTCCTACAATGAGCAGTTCTTC. This encodes CASSVSGTSYNEQFF.